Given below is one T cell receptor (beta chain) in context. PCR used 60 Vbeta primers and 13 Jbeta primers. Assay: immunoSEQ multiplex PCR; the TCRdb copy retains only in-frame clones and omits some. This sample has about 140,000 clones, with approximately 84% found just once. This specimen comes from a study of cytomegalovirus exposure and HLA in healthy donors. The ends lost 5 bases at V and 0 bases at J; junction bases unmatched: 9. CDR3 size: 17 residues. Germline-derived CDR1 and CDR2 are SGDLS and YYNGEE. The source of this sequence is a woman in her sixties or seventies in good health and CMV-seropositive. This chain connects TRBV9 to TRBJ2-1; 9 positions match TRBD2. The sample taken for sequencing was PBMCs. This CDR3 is CASSEGSGRPSYNEQFF. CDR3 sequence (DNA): TGTGCCAGCAGTGAGGGGAGCGGGAGGCCCTCCTACAATGAGCAGTTCTTC.